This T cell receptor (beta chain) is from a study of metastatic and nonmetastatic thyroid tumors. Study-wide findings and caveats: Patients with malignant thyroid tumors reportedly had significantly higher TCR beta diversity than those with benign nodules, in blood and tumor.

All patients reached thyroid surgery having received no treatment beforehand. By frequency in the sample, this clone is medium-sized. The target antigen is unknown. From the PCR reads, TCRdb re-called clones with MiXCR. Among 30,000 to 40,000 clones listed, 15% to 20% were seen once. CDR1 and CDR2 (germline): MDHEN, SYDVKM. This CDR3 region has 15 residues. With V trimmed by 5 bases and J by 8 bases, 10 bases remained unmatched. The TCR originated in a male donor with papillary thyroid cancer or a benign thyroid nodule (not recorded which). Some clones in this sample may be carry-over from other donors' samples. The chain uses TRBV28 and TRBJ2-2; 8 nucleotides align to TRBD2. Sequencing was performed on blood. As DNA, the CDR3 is TGTGCCAGCAGTCCCTTAGCGGGGCTCAGGGGGGAGCTGTTTTTT. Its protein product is CASSPLAGLRGELFF. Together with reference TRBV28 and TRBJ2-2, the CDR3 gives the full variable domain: DVKVTQSSRYLVKRTGEKVFLECVQDMDHENMFWYRQDPGLGLRLIYFSYDVKMKEKGDIPEGYSVSREKKERFSLILESASTNQTSMYLCASSPLAGLRGELFFGEGSRLTVL.